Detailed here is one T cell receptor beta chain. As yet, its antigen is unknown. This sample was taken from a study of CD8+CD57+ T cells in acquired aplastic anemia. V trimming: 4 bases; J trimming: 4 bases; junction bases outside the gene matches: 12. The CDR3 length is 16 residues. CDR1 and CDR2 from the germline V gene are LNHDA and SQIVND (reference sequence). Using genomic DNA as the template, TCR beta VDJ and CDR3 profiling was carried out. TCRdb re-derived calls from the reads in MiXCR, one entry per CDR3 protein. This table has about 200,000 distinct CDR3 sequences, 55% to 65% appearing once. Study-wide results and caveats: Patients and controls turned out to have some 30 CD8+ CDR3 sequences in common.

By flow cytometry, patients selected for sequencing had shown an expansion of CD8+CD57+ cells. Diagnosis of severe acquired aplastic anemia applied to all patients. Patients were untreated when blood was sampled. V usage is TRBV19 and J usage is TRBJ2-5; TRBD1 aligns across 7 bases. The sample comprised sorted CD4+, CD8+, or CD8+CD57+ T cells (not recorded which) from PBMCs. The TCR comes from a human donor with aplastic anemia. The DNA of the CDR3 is TGTGCCAGTAGTACCACAGGGGAGTACGCCCTAGAGACCCAGTACTTC. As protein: CASSTTGEYALETQYF.